This T cell receptor (beta chain) was documented in a study of blood T cell repertoires in COVID-19. Study background: The United States, Italy and Spain provided the acute and convalescent COVID-19 samples. The cDNA or gDNA used as material had been derived from T cells, B-cell-depleted T cells, or PBMCs.

V shed 6 bases, J shed 8 bases, and the junction held 5 bases outside the gene matches. The CDR3 loop spans 14 amino acids. Germline CDR1 and CDR2: MNHEY and SMNVEV (reference sequence). Original analysis: For nucleated cells, counts were estimated from reference gene primer amplification. Data came from immunoSEQ multiplex PCR; TCRdb stores just in-frame clones and leaves some out. V, J and clone size reflect that table, while D and trimming were determined from the DNA. The sample yields 200,000 or so clones, roughly 80% seen once. This sequence joins TRBV27 and TRBJ2-1; 12 positions agree with TRBD1. What was sequenced was peripheral blood. The TCR originated in a woman aged 55-69 years who had recovered from COVID-19. The CDR3 coding sequence is TGTGCCAGCAGACCGGGACAGGGGGCCTATGAGCAGTTCTTC. It yields the protein CASRPGQGAYEQFF.